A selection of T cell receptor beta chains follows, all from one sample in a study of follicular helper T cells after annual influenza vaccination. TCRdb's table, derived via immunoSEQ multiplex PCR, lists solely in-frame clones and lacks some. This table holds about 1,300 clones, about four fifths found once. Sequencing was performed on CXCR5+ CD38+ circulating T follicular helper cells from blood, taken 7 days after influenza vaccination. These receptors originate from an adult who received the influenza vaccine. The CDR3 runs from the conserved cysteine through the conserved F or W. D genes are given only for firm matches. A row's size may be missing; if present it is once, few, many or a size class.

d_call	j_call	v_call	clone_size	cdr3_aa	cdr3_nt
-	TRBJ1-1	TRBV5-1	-	CASSLAGDSGTEAFF	TGCGCCAGCAGCTTGGCCGGGGATTCGGGCACTGAAGCTTTCTTT
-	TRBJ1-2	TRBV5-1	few	CASSSIASPTGYTF	TGCGCCAGCAGCTCGATTGCTAGTCCGACCGGCTACACCTTC
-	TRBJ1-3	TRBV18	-	CASSPPAGVGGNTIYF	TGTGCCAGCTCACCACCGGCAGGGGTAGGAGGAAACACCATATATTTT
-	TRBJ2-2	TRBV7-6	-	CASSPSGGSNTGELFF	TGTGCCAGCAGCCCCAGCGGCGGGTCGAACACCGGGGAGCTGTTTTTT
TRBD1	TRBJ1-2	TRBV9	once	CASSVDWTGGVHYGYTF	TGTGCCAGCAGCGTAGATTGGACAGGGGGCGTTCACTATGGCTACACCTTC
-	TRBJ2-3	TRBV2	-	CASSKFLGDPQYF	TGTGCCAGCTCCAAATTTCTAGGTGATCCGCAGTATTTT
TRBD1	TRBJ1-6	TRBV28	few	CASGRGLSNSPLHF	TGTGCCAGTGGGAGGGGGCTGAGTAATTCACCCCTCCACTTT
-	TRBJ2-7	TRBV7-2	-	CASSTGVNREPYF	TGTGCCAGCAGCACCGGTGTGAACCGCGAGCCTTACTTC
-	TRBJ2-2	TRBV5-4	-	CASSLDPGPTNTGELFF	TGTGCCAGCAGCTTGGATCCGGGGCCGACGAACACCGGGGAGCTGTTTTTT
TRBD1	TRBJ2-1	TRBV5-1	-	CASSGQGINEQFF	TGCGCCAGCAGCGGACAGGGTATCAATGAGCAGTTCTTC
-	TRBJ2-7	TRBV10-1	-	CASSESGARAEQYF	TGCGCCAGCAGTGAGTCTGGCGCCAGGGCCGAGCAGTACTTC
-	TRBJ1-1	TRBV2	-	CASTQLNTEAFF	TGTGCCAGCACGCAGTTAAACACTGAAGCTTTCTTT
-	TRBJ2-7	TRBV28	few	CASMGNYEQYF	TGTGCCAGCATGGGGAACTACGAGCAGTACTTC
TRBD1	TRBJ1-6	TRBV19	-	CASSIRQGGYNSPLHF	TGTGCCAGTAGTATCCGACAGGGGGGATATAATTCACCCCTCCACTTT
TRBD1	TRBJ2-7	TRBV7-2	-	CASSLVAGQGASEQYF	TGTGCCAGCAGCTTAGTCGCGGGCCAGGGGGCAAGTGAGCAGTACTTC
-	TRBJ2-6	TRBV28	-	CASRTGSGANVLTF	TGTGCCAGCAGAACAGGCTCTGGGGCCAACGTCCTGACTTTC
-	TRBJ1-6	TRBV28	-	CASEGPNSPLHF	TGTGCCTCGGAGGGGCCTAATTCACCCCTCCACTTT
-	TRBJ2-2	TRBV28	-	CASTSIGVRTGELFF	TGTGCCAGCACCTCCATAGGAGTAAGGACCGGGGAGCTGTTTTTT
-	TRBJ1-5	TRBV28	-	CASSLNLGNQPQHF	TGTGCCAGCAGTTTAAATCTGGGGAATCAGCCCCAGCATTTT
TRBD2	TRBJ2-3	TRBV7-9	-	CASSYGLAGGTDTQYF	TGTGCCAGCAGTTACGGACTAGCGGGGGGAACAGATACGCAGTATTTT
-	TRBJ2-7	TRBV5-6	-	CASSLGEPEQYF	TGTGCCAGCAGCTTGGGTGAACCCGAGCAGTACTTC
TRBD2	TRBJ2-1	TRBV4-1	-	CASSQVSAGGGNEQFF	TGCGCCAGCAGCCAAGTCTCAGCGGGGGGGGGTAATGAGCAGTTCTTC
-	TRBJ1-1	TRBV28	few	CASSEGQPSKVEAFF	TGTGCCAGCAGTGAAGGACAGCCCTCGAAAGTAGAAGCTTTCTTT
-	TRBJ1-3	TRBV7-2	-	CASSPTGSFGNTIYF	TGTGCCAGCAGCCCTACAGGGTCTTTCGGAAACACCATATATTTT
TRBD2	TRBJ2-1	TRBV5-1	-	CASSGSLAGNNEQFF	TGCGCCAGCAGCGGTTCCTTAGCGGGGAACAATGAGCAGTTCTTC
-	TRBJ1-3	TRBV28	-	CASSSNSGNTIYF	TGTGCCAGCAGTTCAAACTCTGGAAACACCATATATTTT
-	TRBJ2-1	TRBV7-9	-	CASRPWAGTDNEQFF	TGTGCCAGCAGACCATGGGCGGGCACGGACAATGAGCAGTTCTTC
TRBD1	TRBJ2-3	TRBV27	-	CASRQGGLRLDTQYF	TGTGCCAGCAGACAAGGGGGCCTACGTTTGGATACGCAGTATTTT
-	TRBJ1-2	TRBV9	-	CASSALGAGYTF	TGTGCCAGCAGCGCCCTGGGGGCGGGCTACACCTTC
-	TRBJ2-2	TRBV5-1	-	CASSLEAGLAGELFF	TGCGCCAGCAGCTTGGAAGCAGGCTTAGCCGGGGAGCTGTTTTTT
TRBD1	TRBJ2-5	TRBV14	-	CASSPTGGWGTQYF	TGTGCCAGCAGCCCCACAGGGGGCTGGGGGACCCAGTACTTC
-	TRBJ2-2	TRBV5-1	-	CASSFSAVNTGELFF	TGCGCCAGCAGCTTTAGCGCAGTCAACACCGGGGAGCTGTTTTTT
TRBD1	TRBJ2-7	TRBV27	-	CASRTGQGGAYEQYF	TGTGCCAGCAGGACTGGACAGGGGGGGGCCTACGAGCAGTACTTC
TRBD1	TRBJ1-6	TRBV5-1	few	CASSPQGQGAGSPLHF	TGCGCCAGCAGCCCCCAGGGACAGGGGGCAGGGTCACCCCTCCACTTT
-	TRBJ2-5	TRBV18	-	CASSRVGPTPQETQYF	TGTGCCAGCTCACGCGTGGGACCGACCCCCCAAGAGACCCAGTACTTC
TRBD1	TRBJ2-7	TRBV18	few	CASSRTQGPEQYF	TGTGCCAGCTCACGAACACAGGGGCCCGAGCAGTACTTC
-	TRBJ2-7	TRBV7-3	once	CASSLGGVQYF	TGTGCCAGCAGCCTAGGAGGGGTGCAGTACTTC